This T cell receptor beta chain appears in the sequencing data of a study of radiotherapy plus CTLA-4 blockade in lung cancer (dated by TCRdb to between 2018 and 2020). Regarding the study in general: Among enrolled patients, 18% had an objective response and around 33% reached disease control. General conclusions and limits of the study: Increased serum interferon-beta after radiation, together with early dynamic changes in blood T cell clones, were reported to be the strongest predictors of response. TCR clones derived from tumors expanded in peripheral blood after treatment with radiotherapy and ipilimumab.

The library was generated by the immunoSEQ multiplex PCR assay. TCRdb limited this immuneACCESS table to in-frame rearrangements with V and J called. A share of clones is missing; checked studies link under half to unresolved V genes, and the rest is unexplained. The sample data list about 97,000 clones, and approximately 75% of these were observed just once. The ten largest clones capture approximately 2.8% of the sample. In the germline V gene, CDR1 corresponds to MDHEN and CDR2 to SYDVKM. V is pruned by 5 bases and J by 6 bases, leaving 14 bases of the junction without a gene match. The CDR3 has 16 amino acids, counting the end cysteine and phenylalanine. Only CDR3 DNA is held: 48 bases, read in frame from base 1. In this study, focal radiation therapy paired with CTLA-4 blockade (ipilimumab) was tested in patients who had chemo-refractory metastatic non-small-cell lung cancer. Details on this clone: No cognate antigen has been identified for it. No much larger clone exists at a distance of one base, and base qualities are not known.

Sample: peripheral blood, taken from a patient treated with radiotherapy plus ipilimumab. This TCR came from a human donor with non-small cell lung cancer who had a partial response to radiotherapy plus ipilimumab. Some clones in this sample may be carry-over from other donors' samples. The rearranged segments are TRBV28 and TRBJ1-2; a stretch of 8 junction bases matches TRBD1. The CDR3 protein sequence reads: CASSPTALGRGHGYTF. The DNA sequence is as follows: TGTGCCAGCAGTCCAACCGCCCTAGGCAGGGGGCATGGCTACACCTTC.